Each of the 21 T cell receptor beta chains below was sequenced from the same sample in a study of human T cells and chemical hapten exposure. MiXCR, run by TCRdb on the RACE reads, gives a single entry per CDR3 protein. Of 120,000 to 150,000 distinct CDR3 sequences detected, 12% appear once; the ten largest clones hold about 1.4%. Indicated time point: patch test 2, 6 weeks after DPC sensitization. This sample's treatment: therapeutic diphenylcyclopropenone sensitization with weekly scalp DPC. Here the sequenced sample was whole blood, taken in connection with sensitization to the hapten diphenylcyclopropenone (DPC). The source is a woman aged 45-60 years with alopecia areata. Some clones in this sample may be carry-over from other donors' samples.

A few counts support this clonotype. The CDR3 loop reads CAISPGHPAGETQYF. CDR3 nucleotides: TGTGCCATTTCCCCGGGTCATCCCGCGGGGGAGACCCAGTACTTC. The V gene is TRBV10-3, the J gene TRBJ2-5, with D perhaps TRBD2 (6 bases). V was trimmed by 9 bases and J by 5 bases, leaving 22 bases between them. CDR3 length equals 15 residues. The V gene's germline CDR1 is ENHRY and CDR2 SYGVKD.

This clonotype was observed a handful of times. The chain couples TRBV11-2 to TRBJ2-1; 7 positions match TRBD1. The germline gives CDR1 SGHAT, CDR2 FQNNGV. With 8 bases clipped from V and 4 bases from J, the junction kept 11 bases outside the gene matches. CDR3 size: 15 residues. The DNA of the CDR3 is TGTGCCAGCGGCCCACACCCGGGACAGTACAATGAGCAGTTCTTC. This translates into CASGPHPGQYNEQFF.

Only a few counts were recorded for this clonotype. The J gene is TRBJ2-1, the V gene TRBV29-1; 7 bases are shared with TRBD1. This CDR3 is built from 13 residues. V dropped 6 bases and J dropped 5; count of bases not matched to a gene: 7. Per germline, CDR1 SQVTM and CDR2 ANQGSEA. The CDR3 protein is CSVLDRTDNEQFF. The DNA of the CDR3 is TGCAGCGTACTGGACAGGACGGACAATGAGCAGTTCTTC.

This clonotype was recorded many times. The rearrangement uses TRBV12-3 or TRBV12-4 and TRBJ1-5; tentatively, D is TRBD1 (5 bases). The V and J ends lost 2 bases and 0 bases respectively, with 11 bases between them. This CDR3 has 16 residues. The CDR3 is CASSLWGVNSNQPQHF. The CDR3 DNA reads TGTGCCAGCAGTTTATGGGGGGTAAATAGCAATCAGCCCCAGCATTTT.

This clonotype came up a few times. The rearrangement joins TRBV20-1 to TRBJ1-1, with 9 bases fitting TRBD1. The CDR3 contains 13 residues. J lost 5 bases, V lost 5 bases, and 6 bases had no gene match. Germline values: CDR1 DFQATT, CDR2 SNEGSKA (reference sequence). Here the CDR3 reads CSAPTGGGTEAFF. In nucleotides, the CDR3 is TGCAGTGCTCCCACAGGGGGCGGAACTGAAGCTTTCTTT.

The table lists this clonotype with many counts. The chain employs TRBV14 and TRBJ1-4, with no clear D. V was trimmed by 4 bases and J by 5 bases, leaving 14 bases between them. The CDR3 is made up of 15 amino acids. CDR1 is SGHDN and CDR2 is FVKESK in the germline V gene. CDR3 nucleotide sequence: TGTGCCAGCAGCCCCCTCCGGACCTCAAATGAAAAACTGTTTTTT. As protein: CASSPLRTSNEKLFF.

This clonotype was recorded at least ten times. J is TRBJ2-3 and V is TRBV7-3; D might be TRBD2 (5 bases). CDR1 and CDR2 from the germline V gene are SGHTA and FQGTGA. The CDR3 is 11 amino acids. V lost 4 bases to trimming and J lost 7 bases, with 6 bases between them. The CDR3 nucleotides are TGTGCCAGCAGCTCCGGGAATACGCAGTATTTT. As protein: CASSSGNTQYF.

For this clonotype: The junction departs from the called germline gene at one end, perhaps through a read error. The CDR3 sequence is CACRPTRTGTQYF. CDR3 sequence (DNA): TGTGCCTGCAGACCAACCCGGACCGGGACCCAGTACTTC. This chain joins TRBV11-1 and TRBJ2-5; D is uncertain. Germline-derived CDR1 and CDR2 are SGHAT and FQDESV (reference sequence). The CDR3 sequence is 13 residues long.

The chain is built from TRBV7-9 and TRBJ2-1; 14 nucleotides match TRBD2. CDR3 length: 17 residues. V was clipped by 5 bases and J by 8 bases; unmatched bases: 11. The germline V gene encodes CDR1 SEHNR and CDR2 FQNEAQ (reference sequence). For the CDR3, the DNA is TGTGCCAGCAGCAGCTCTCTGACTAGCGGGAGGGCCTATGAGCAGTTCTTC. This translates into CASSSSLTSGRAYEQFF.

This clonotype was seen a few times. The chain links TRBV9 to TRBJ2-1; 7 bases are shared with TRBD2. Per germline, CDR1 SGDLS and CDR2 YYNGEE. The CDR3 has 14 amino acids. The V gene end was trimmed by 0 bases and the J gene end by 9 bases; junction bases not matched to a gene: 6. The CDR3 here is CASSVVTGGGEQFF. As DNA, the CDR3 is TGTGCCAGCAGCGTAGTAACGGGAGGCGGTGAGCAGTTCTTC.

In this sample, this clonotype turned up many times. The CDR3 region is CAWSVPTGGSPLHF. The CDR3 bases are TGTGCCTGGAGTGTACCAACAGGCGGTTCACCCCTCCACTTT. The rearrangement joins TRBV30 to TRBJ1-6, with D possibly matching TRBD1 (5 bases). The CDR3 consists of 14 residues. Germline V CDR1 and CDR2: GTSNPN, SVGIG (reference sequence). With 0 bases removed from V and 9 bases from J, the gap between germline ends came to 12 bases.

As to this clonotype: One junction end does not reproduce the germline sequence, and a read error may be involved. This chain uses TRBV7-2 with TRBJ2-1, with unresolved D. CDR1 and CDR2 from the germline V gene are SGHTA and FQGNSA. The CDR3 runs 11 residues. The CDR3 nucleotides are TGTGCCAGCGGCTTCTTGAATGAGCAGTTCTTC. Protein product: CASGFLNEQFF.

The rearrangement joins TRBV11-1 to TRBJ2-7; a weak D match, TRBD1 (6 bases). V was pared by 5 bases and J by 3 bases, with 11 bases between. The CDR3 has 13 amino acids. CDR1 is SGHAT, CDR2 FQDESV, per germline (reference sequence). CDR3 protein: CASSLDRYYEQYF. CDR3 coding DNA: TGTGCCAGCAGCCTCGACAGGTACTACGAGCAGTACTTC.

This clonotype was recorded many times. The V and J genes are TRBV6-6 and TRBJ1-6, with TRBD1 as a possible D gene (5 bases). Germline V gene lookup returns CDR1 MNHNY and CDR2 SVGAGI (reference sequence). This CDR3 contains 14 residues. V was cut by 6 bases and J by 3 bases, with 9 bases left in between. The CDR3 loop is CASSPTDYNSPLHF. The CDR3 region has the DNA TGTGCCAGCAGCCCGACAGACTATAATTCACCCCTCCACTTT.

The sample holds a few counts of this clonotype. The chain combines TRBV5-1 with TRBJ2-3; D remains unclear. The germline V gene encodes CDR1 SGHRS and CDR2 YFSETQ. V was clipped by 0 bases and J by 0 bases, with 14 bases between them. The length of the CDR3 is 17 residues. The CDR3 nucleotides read TGCGCCAGCAGCTTGGTTGGGCGGAGATCTAGCACAGATACGCAGTATTTT. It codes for CASSLVGRRSSTDTQYF.

The CDR3 sequence is CASSLAHRGLGNEQYF. Here the CDR3 DNA reads TGTGCCAGCAGCTTAGCGCACAGGGGACTAGGAAACGAGCAGTACTTC. The chain links TRBV7-2 to TRBJ2-7, with TRBD2 as a possible D gene (8 bases). This CDR3 comprises 16 residues. The V and J ends lost 0 bases and 5 bases respectively, with 17 bases between them. CDR1 is SGHTA, CDR2 FQGNSA, per germline.

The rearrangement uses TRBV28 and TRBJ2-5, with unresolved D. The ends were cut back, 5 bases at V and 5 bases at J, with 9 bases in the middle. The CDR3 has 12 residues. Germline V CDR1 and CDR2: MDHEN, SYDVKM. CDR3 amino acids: CASSPPWETQYF. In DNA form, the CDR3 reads TGTGCCAGCAGTCCGCCATGGGAGACCCAGTACTTC.

The CDR3 DNA reads TGTGCCAGTAGTTGGCTAGCGGGAGTAGGCACCGGGGAGCTGTTTTTT. Translation gives CASSWLAGVGTGELFF. This chain uses TRBV19 with TRBJ2-2, with TRBD2 matching over 10 bases. CDR3 length: 16 residues. V lost 5 bases, J lost 4 bases, and 7 bases stayed unmatched. Germline V gene data show CDR1 as LNHDA and CDR2 as SQIVND (reference sequence).

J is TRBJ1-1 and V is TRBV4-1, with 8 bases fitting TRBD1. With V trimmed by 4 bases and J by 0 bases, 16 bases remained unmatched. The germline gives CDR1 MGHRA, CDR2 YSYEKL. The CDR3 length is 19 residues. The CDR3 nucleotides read TGCGCCAGCAGCCTCAAGAGCCCCGACAGGGGAGGCATGAACACTGAAGCTTTCTTT. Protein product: CASSLKSPDRGGMNTEAFF.

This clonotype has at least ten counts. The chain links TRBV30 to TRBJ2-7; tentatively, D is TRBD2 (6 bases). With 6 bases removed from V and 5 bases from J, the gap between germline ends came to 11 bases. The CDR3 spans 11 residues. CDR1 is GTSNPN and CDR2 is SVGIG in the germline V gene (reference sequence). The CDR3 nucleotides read TGTGCCTGTAGGACTACCCACGAGCAGTACTTC. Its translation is CACRTTHEQYF.

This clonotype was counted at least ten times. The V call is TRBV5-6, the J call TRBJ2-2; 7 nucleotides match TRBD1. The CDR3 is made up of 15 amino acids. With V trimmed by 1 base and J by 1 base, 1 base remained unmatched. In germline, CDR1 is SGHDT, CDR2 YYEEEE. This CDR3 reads CASSLWTGNTGELFF. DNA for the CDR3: TGTGCCAGCAGCTTGTGGACAGGGAACACCGGGGAGCTGTTTTTT.